This T cell receptor beta chain was recovered during a study of T cells in tumors after PD-1 blockade. Before and after PD-1 blockade, biopsies were collected from the same primary tumor site. V was clipped by 3 bases and J by 7 bases; unmatched bases: 8. Germline lookup yields CDR1 LGHDT and CDR2 YNNKEL (reference sequence). The CDR3 has 16 residues. Sequencing was performed with immunoSEQ multiplex PCR; in TCRdb, only in-frame clones are kept and a portion is missing. This sample has more than 8,000 clones; 65% occur once, and the top ten carry more than 3.5%. This specimen consisted of tumor tissue, obtained after anti-PD-1 treatment. V usage is TRBV3-1 (or the pseudogene TRBV3-2) and J usage is TRBJ2-5; 13 positions match TRBD2. This TCR derives from a human donor with basal cell carcinoma. The DNA for the CDR3 is TGTGCCAGCAGCCATACTAGCGGGGGGGAAGGGTGGACCCAGTACTTC. Translating it yields CASSHTSGGEGWTQYF.